This is a list of T cell receptor beta chains from one sample in a study of neurological immune-mediated disorders. TCRdb passed the 5' RACE reads through MiXCR, listing each CDR3 protein once. This table holds roughly 38,000 distinct CDR3 sequences, 11% found once. Source material: PBMCs. These receptors all stem from a man aged 55 to 70 with HTLV-1-associated myelopathy (HAM/TSP). Each CDR3 is given with its conserved first and last residue. Each record gives: D gene, J gene, V gene, clone size, CDR3 DNA, CDR3 protein. D genes are given only for firm matches. Expanded clones get a size class; other rows say once, few or many, or leave the size out.

>.|TRBJ2-2|TRBV11-3|many
TGTGCCAGCAGCTTAGTCGGGGGCGGCACCGGGGAGCTGTTTTTT
CASSLVGGGTGELFF
>.|TRBJ1-3|TRBV3-1|many
TGTGCCAGCAGCCCAGGAACCTTGGCCATATATTTT
CASSPGTLAIYF
>.|TRBJ1-1|TRBV14|many
TGTGCCAGCAGCCGATATCAGGGTATAGAAGCTTTCTTT
CASSRYQGIEAFF
>.|TRBJ1-1|TRBV5-1|.
TGCGCCAGCAGCAACAGGGAGTTCACTGAAACTTTCTTT
CASSNREFTETFF
>.|TRBJ1-1|TRBV3-1|many
TGTGCCAGCAGCCAAGGGGGTAAGACTGAAGCTTTCTTT
CASSQGGKTEAFF
>.|TRBJ1-1|TRBV20-1|many
TGCAGTGCCAGGATGGACAGGAACACTGAAGCTTTCTTT
CSARMDRNTEAFF
>.|TRBJ1-3|TRBV5-1|.
TGCGCCAGCAGCTTGGAGGGGGGACTATACTCTGGAAACACCATATATTTT
CASSLEGGLYSGNTIYF
>TRBD2|TRBJ2-7|TRBV28|many
TGTGCCAGCAGTTTCTTTTCGGGAGGGCCGGGCGAGCAGTACTTC
CASSFFSGGPGEQYF
>.|TRBJ1-4|TRBV20-1|.
TGCAGTGCTCGACATATGACTAATGAAAAACTGTTTTTT
CSARHMTNEKLFF
>TRBD2|TRBJ2-3|TRBV7-9|many
TGTGCCAGCAGCTCCGGTAGCGGGAGTCGCACGCAGTATTTT
CASSSGSGSRTQYF
>TRBD1|TRBJ2-6|TRBV12-3/TRBV12-4|many
TGTGCCAGCAGACTCTATTTCCGGGACAGGGGTCCTGGGGCCAACGTCCTGACTTTC
CASRLYFRDRGPGANVLTF
>.|TRBJ2-5|TRBV5-1|many
TGCGCCAGCAGCTTGGGGTTAGCGGAGCGATCGGACTTC
CASSLGLAERSDF
>TRBD2|TRBJ2-3|TRBV24-1|many
TGTGCCACCAGTGACGACCGGGGGGGGTTAAGCACAGATACGCAGTATTTT
CATSDDRGGLSTDTQYF
>TRBD1|TRBJ1-4|TRBV20-1|many
TGCAGTGCACCGACAGGGACGGGAGAAAAACTGTTTTTT
CSAPTGTGEKLFF
>.|TRBJ2-7|TRBV3-1|many
TGTGCCAGCAGCCGACACGTCGGGGACTACGAGCAGTACTTC
CASSRHVGDYEQYF
>.|TRBJ1-5|TRBV12-3/TRBV12-4|many
TGTGCCAGCAGTTTAGGGGACAGCAATCAGCCCCAGCATTTT
CASSLGDSNQPQHF
>.|TRBJ1-4|TRBV20-1|many
TGCAGTGCTAGGTCGTCAACTAATGAAAAACTGTTTTTT
CSARSSTNEKLFF
>TRBD1|TRBJ2-7|TRBV29-1|many
TGCAGCGTTACAGGGATAGGACAGGGCATCCACGAGCAGTACTTC
CSVTGIGQGIHEQYF
>.|TRBJ1-1|TRBV18|.
TGTGCCAGCTCACCAGGGCAGCTCCGTATGAACACTGAAGCTTTCTTT
CASSPGQLRMNTEAFF
>TRBD2|TRBJ2-2|TRBV9|medium-sized
TGTGCCAGCAGCGTAACTAGCGGGAGGGCCGTCGGGGAGATGTTTTTT
CASSVTSGRAVGEMFF
>.|TRBJ2-2|TRBV12-3/TRBV12-4|many
TGTGCCAGCAGGTTTGGGACCGGCACCGGGGAGCTGTTTTTT
CASRFGTGTGELFF
>.|TRBJ2-5|TRBV19|.
TGTGCCAGTAGTTTAGGACGAACGATCGAGACCCAGTACTTC
CASSLGRTIETQYF
>TRBD2|TRBJ2-1|TRBV19|.
TGTGCCAGTTCCACGACTAGCGGGAGTTTAAATGAGCAGTTCTTC
CASSTTSGSLNEQFF
>TRBD1|TRBJ2-7|TRBV24-1|many
TGTGCCACCAGTGATCCCATCCCCGGGACAGAGTTTACCTACGAGCAGTACTTC
CATSDPIPGTEFTYEQYF
>.|TRBJ1-1|TRBV28|many
TGTGCCAGCAGTCCTGGGGGAGTCGGAGGTTGGACTGAAGCTTTCTTT
CASSPGGVGGWTEAFF
>TRBD1|TRBJ2-1|TRBV12-3/TRBV12-4|many
TGTGCCAGCAGCCAACAGGGGCCCAAGCAGTTCTTC
CASSQQGPKQFF
>TRBD1|TRBJ2-7|TRBV5-1|many
TGCGCCAGCCAGGGACAGGGGAGCGAGCAGTACTTC
CASQGQGSEQYF
>.|TRBJ2-2|TRBV6-6|many
TGTGCCAGCAGTAGAGCGGGGAACACCGGGGAGCTGTTTTTT
CASSRAGNTGELFF
>TRBD1|TRBJ2-7|TRBV7-2|many
TGTGCCAGCAGCGCTGGGACAGAAAACGAGCAGTACTTC
CASSAGTENEQYF
>.|TRBJ2-1|TRBV29-1|many
TGCAGCGGAAACAGAGACAATGAGCAGTTCTTC
CSGNRDNEQFF
>.|TRBJ2-7|TRBV4-2|many
TGTGCCAGCAGCCAAGCACGTGACTACGAGCAGTACTTC
CASSQARDYEQYF
>.|TRBJ1-5|TRBV30|many
TGTGCCTGGAGTGTAGGGGTCGATCAGCCCCAGCATTTT
CAWSVGVDQPQHF
>.|TRBJ1-4|TRBV12-3/TRBV12-4|many
TGTGCCAGCAGTTTTGGGTCGGGAACTAATGAAAAACTGTTTTTT
CASSFGSGTNEKLFF
>.|TRBJ2-1|TRBV5-1|many
TGCGCCAGCAGCAAGGGCTGGCGGGACTTAAGCTCCTACAATGAGCAGTTCTTC
CASSKGWRDLSSYNEQFF
>.|TRBJ2-3|TRBV27|many
TGTGCCAGCAGTGACACAGGGTTCGGCACAGATACGCAGTATTTT
CASSDTGFGTDTQYF
>.|TRBJ1-2|TRBV5-1|many
TGCGCCAGCAGCCCAGATCTAGCCTATGGCTACACCTTC
CASSPDLAYGYTF
>TRBD1|TRBJ2-1|TRBV14|many
TGTGCCAGCAGAGGGACAGCATACAATGAGCAGTTCTTC
CASRGTAYNEQFF
>TRBD1|TRBJ2-7|TRBV7-6|.
TGTGCCAGCAGCCTAAGACAGGGGGCGAACTACGAGCAGTACTTC
CASSLRQGANYEQYF
>.|TRBJ2-7|TRBV4-1|many
TGCGCCAGCAGCTCCGATTGGGGCGCCTACGAGCAGTACTTC
CASSSDWGAYEQYF
>.|TRBJ2-5|TRBV5-1|.
TGCGCCAGCAGCTTGGAACTGAAAGAGACCCAGTACTTC
CASSLELKETQYF
>.|TRBJ1-5|TRBV10-3|many
TGTGCCATCAGGGAGACAGGAGCGCAGCCCCAGCATTTT
CAIRETGAQPQHF
>.|TRBJ1-1|TRBV5-1|.
TGCGCCAGCTTGGCCCCCGGGGATGGCAACACTGAAGCTTTCTTT
CASLAPGDGNTEAFF
>.|TRBJ2-7|TRBV12-3/TRBV12-4|many
TGTGCCAGCAGTTCAGGGTACGAGCAGTACTTC
CASSSGYEQYF